The clone carrying this T cell receptor beta chain was detected a few times. Its antigen is as yet unknown. The germline V gene encodes CDR1 LGHNA and CDR2 YSLEER. CDR3 length: 16 residues. V lost 0 bases to trimming and J lost 1 base, with 13 bases between them. This entry belongs to a study of PD-1 blockade in classical Hodgkin lymphoma. The time point: cycle 4 day 1 (C4D1), after less than seven weeks of nivolumab. All patients relapsed after autologous stem cell transplantation, and brentuximab vedotin exposure varied. Clones were sequenced by immunoSEQ multiplex PCR, and TCRdb holds only the in-frame ones, with some missing. Of some 13,000 clones in the sample, about four fifths were seen once. Study outcomes and limitations: CD4+ but not CD8+ TCR diversity rose significantly by C4D1. Complete responders possessed baseline diversity comparable to newly diagnosed patients.

The sequence derives from a human donor with classical Hodgkin lymphoma. This specimen was peripheral blood mononuclear cells (PBMCs), taken before the fourth cycle of nivolumab. The chain couples TRBV4-3 to TRBJ2-7; D not certain. CDR3: CASSQDLGGGSYEQYF. The CDR3 DNA is TGCGCCAGCAGCCAAGATTTAGGCGGTGGGTCCTACGAGCAGTACTTC.